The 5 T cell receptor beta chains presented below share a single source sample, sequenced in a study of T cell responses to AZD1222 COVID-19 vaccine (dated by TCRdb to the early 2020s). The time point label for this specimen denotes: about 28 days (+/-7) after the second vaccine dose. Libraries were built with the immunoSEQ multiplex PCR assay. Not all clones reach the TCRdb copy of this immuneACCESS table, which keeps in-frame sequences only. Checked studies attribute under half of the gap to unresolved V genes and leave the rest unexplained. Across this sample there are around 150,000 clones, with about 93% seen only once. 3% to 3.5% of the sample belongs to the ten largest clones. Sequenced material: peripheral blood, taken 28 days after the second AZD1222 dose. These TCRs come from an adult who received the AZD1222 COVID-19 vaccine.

Written as DNA, the CDR3 is TGCGCCAGCAGCCAAGATCCGGGGGAGGCGTACGAGCAGTACTTC. This encodes CASSQDPGEAYEQYF. The rearrangement uses TRBV4-1 and TRBJ2-7, with TRBD2 as a possible D gene (6 bases). Deletions cut 0 bases from V and 4 bases from J, with 13 bases between. Germline V gives CDR1 MGHRA, CDR2 YSYEKL. The CDR3 has 15 residues.

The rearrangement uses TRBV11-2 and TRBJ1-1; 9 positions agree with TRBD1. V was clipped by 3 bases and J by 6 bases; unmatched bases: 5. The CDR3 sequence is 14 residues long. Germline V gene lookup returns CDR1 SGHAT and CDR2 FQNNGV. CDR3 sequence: CASSLGQGGPEAFF. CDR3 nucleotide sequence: TGTGCCAGCAGCTTGGGACAGGGAGGACCTGAAGCTTTCTTT.

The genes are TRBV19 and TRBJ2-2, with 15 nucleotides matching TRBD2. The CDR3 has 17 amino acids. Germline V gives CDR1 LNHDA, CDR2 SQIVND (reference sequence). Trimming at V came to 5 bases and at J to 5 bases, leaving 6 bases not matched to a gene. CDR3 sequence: CASSPQGLAGGTGELFF. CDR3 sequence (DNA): TGTGCCAGTAGTCCACAGGGACTAGCGGGAGGAACCGGGGAGCTGTTTTTT.

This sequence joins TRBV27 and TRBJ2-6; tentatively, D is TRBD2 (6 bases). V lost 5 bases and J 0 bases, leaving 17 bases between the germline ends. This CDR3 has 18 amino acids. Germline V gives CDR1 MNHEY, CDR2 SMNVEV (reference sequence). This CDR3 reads CASSNGGLGSSGANVLTF. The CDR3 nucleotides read TGTGCCAGCAGTAACGGGGGATTGGGCAGCTCTGGGGCCAACGTCCTGACTTTC. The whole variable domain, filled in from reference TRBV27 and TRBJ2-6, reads EAQVTQNPRYLITVTGKKLTVTCSQNMNHEYMSWYRQDPGLGLRQIYYSMNVEVTDKGDVPEGYKVSRKEKRNFPLILESPSPNQTSLYFCASSNGGLGSSGANVLTFGAGSRLTVL.

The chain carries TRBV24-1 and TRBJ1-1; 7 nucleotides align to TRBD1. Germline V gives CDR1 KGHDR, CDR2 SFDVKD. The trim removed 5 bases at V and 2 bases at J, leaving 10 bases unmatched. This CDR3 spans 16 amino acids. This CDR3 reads CATSAPFRGGNTEAFF. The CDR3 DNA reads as TGTGCCACCAGTGCCCCGTTCAGGGGGGGAAACACTGAAGCTTTCTTT.